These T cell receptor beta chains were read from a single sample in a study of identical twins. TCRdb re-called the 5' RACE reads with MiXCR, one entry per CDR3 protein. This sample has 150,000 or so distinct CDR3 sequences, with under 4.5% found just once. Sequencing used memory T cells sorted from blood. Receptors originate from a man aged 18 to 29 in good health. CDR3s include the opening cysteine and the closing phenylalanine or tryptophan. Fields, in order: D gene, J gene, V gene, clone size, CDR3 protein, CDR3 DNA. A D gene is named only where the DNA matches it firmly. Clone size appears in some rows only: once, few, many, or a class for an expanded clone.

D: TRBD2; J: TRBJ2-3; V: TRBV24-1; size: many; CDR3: CATGLEAGGTDTQYF; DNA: TGTGCCACCGGGCTAGAAGCGGGAGGCACAGATACGCAGTATTTT
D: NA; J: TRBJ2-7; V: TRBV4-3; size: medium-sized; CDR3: CASSQDLGYEQYF; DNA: TGCGCCAGCAGCCAAGATTTAGGGTACGAGCAGTACTTC
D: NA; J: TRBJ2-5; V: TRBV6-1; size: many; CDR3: CASSIQGRIETQYF; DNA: TGTGCCAGCAGCATACAGGGTAGAATCGAGACCCAGTACTTC
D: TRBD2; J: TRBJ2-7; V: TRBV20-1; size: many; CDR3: CSAKRDSYEQYF; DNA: TGCAGTGCCAAGCGGGACTCCTACGAGCAGTACTTC
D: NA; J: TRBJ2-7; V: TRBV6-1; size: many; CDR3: CASSEASANSYEQYF; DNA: TGTGCCAGCAGTGAAGCTAGCGCAAACTCCTACGAGCAGTACTTC
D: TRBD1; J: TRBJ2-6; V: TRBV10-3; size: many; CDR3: CATYRGPGSGANVLTF; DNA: TGTGCCACCTACAGGGGGCCGGGCTCTGGGGCCAACGTCCTGACTTTC
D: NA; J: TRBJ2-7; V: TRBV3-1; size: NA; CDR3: CASSDQGYTYEQYF; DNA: TGTGCCAGCAGCGATCAGGGTTATACCTACGAGCAGTACTTC
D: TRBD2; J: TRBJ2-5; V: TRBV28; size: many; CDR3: CASSPGGIQETQYF; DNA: TGTGCCAGCAGCCCGGGGGGGATCCAAGAGACCCAGTACTTC
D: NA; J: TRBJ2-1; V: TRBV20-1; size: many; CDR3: CSAHSSANNNEQFF; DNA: TGCAGTGCTCACTCTAGCGCCAACAACAATGAGCAGTTCTTC
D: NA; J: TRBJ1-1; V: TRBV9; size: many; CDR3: CASSVGLTTEAFF; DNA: TGTGCCAGCAGCGTAGGATTAACCACTGAAGCTTTCTTT
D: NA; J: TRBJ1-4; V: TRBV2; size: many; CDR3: CASMTVGEKLFF; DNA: TGTGCCAGCATGACAGTCGGAGAAAAACTGTTTTTT
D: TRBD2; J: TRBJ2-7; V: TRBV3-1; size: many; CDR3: CASSQPTSGSNEQYF; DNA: TGTGCCAGCAGCCAACCGACTAGCGGGAGCAACGAGCAGTACTTC
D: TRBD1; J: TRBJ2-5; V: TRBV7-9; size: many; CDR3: CASSRKTGLEETQYF; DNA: TGTGCCAGCAGCCGGAAGACAGGGTTGGAGGAGACCCAGTACTTC
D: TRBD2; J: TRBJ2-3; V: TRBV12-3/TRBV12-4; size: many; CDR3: CASSLGTSASDTQYF; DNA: TGTGCCAGCAGTTTAGGGACTAGCGCCTCAGATACGCAGTATTTT
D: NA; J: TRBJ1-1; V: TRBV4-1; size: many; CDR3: CASSPQETVRNTEAFF; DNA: TGCGCCAGCAGCCCGCAGGAAACAGTCAGGAACACTGAAGCTTTCTTT
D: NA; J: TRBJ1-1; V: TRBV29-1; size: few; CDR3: CSGGQLNTEAFF; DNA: TGCAGCGGCGGACAACTGAACACTGAAGCTTTCTTT
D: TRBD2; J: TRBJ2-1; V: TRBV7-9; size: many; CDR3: CASSLATGLAGEQFF; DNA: TGTGCCAGCAGCTTAGCGACGGGACTAGCGGGTGAGCAGTTCTTC
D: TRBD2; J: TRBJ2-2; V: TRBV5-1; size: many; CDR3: CASSAGLAVTGELFF; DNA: TGCGCCAGCAGCGCGGGACTAGCTGTGACCGGGGAGCTGTTTTTT
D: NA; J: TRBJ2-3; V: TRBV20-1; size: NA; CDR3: CSARDRRGDTQYF; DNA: TGCAGTGCTAGAGATAGGCGGGGAGATACGCAGTATTTT
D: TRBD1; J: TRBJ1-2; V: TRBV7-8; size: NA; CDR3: CASSFGTGGGGYTF; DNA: TGTGCCAGCAGCTTCGGGACAGGGGGAGGCGGCTACACCTTC
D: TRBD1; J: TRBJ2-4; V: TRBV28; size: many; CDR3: CASSIVGTGDKNIQYF; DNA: TGTGCCAGCAGTATTGTAGGGACAGGGGACAAAAACATTCAGTACTTC
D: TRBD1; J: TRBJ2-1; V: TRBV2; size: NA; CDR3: CASSQDRGLEFF; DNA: TGTGCCAGCAGCCAGGACAGGGGCTTAGAGTTCTTC
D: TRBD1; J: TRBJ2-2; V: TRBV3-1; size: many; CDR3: CASSPNRGWLFF; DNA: TGTGCCAGCAGCCCGAACAGGGGATGGCTGTTTTTT
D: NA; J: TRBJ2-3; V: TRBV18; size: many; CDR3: CASSRQTGTDTQYF; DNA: TGTGCCAGCTCCCGTCAGACGGGTACAGATACGCAGTATTTT
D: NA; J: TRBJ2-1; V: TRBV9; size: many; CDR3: CASSVSWNGNEQFF; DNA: TGTGCCAGCAGCGTCTCCTGGAACGGGAATGAGCAGTTCTTC
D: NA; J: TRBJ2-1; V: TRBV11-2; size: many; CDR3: CASSLDLGEQFF; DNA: TGTGCCAGCAGCTTAGATCTGGGGGAGCAGTTCTTC
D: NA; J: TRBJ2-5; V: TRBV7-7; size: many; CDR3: CASSPTVMGQETQYF; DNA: TGTGCCAGCAGCCCGACAGTAATGGGGCAAGAGACCCAGTACTTC
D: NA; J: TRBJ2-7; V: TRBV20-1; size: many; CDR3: CSASIWEGAGGEQYF; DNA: TGCAGTGCTAGTATCTGGGAGGGGGCAGGGGGCGAGCAGTACTTC
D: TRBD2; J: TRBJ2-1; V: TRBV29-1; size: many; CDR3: CSVEEVAGGYNEQFF; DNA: TGCAGCGTTGAAGAGGTAGCGGGAGGTTACAATGAGCAGTTCTTC
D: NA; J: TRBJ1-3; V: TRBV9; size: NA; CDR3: CASSVSEIISGNTIYF; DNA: TGTGCCAGCAGCGTATCTGAGATTATCTCTGGAAACACCATATATTTT
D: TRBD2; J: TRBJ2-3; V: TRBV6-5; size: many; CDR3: CASSFRRTAGGTDTQYF; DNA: TGTGCCAGCAGTTTCAGGCGGACGGCGGGAGGCACAGATACGCAGTATTTT
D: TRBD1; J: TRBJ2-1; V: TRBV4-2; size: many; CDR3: CASSRDRGGYNEQFF; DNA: TGTGCCAGCAGCCGAGACAGGGGGGGATACAATGAGCAGTTCTTC
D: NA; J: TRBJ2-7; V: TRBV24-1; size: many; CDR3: CATSDFVQGNYEQYF; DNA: TGTGCCACCAGTGATTTTGTCCAGGGGAACTACGAGCAGTACTTC
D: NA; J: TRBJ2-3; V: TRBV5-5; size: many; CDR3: CASSFSISMTDTQYF; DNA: TGTGCCAGCAGCTTTAGTATTTCAATGACAGATACGCAGTATTTT
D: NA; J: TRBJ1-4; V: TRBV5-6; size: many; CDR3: CASSSDATNEKLFF; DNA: TGTGCCAGCAGCTCAGATGCAACTAATGAAAAACTGTTTTTT
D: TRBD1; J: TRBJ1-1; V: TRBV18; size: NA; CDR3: CASSDTGGGMNTEAFF; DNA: TGTGCCAGCTCAGATACAGGGGGCGGCATGAACACTGAAGCTTTCTTT
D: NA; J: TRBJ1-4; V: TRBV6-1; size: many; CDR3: CASSDLGDTTNEKLFF; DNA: TGTGCCAGCAGTGACCTGGGGGATACAACTAATGAAAAACTGTTTTTT
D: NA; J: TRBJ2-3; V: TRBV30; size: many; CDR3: CAWSVPDTQYF; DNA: TGTGCCTGGAGTGTACCCGATACGCAGTATTTT
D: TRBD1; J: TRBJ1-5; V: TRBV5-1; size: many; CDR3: CASSFDRGSQPQHF; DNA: TGCGCCAGCAGCTTCGACAGGGGGTCTCAGCCCCAGCATTTT
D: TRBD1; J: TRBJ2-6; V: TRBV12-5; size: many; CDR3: CASGLGDRTGNPGANVLTF; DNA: TGTGCTAGTGGTTTGGGAGATCGGACAGGGAATCCTGGGGCCAACGTCCTGACTTTC
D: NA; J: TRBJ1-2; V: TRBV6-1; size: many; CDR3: CASRQSLANYGYTF; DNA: TGTGCCAGCAGGCAATCCTTAGCTAACTATGGCTACACCTTC
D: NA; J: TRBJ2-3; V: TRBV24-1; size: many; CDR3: CATSDGQPRILDTQYF; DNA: TGTGCCACCAGTGATGGACAGCCCAGGATTCTAGATACGCAGTATTTT
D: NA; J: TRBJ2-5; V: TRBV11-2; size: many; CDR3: CASSLDYYQETQYF; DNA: TGTGCCAGCAGCTTAGATTACTACCAAGAGACCCAGTACTTC
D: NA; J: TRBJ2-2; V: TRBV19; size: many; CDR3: CASSIGTVTGELFF; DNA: TGTGCCAGTAGTATAGGGACAGTCACCGGGGAGCTGTTTTTT
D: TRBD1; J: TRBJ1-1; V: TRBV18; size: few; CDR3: CASSPSQGSMNTEAFF; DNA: TGTGCCAGCTCACCGTCACAGGGGTCCATGAACACTGAAGCTTTCTTT